This record concerns one TCR beta chain sequence. One entry per CDR3 protein, called by TCRdb with MiXCR from the RT-PCR reads. The sample lists fewer than 800,000 distinct CDR3 sequences, over 12% occurring once. The germline V gene encodes CDR1 LGHDT and CDR2 YNNKEL (reference sequence). V was shortened by 1 base and J by 2 bases, with 9 bases between the two germline ends. CDR3 size: 15 residues. The sample comprised memory CD4+ T cells from blood. This rearrangement joins TRBV3-1 to TRBJ1-5; D unresolved. The clonotype was recovered from a female donor in good health, serving as a healthy control. DNA of the CDR3: TGTGCCAGCAGCCAAGCTCACGGGGGCAATCAGCCCCAGCATTTT. It translates to CASSQAHGGNQPQHF.